Shown below are 32 T cell receptor beta chains from a single sample sequenced in a study of T cells in Graves' hyperthyroidism and ophthalmopathy. Template material for amplifying TCR beta CDR3 regions consisted of RNA transcripts. TCR CDR3 underwent first-round RT-PCR with the HTBI primer set. TCRdb fed the multiplex PCR reads into MiXCR, producing one record per CDR3 protein. The table shows about 580,000 distinct CDR3 sequences, with roughly 46% occurring only once. Input material: peripheral blood or thyroid tissue (not recorded which). These receptors were taken from a woman in her late teens or twenties with Graves' hyperthyroidism.

As to this clonotype: As the CDR3 is not closed by the conserved phenylalanine or tryptophan, this likely results from a read error. The V and J genes are TRBV9 and TRBJ2-2; D unresolved. The CDR3 has 17 residues. Trimming cost V 0 bases and J 0 bases, with 12 bases left between them. Germline V gene sequence: CDR1 SGDLS, CDR2 YYNGEE. The CDR3 here is CASSVELYTANTGELFL. Here the CDR3 DNA reads TGTGCCAGCAGCGTAGAACTATACACCGCGAACACCGGGGAGCTGTTTCTT.

In this sample, this clonotype turned up many times. The rearrangement joins TRBV7-2 to TRBJ2-2, with 10 bases identical to TRBD2. V shed 9 bases and J 4 bases; nucleotides not matched to a gene: 5. CDR1 and CDR2 from the germline V gene are SGHTA and FQGNSA. The CDR3 loop spans 14 amino acids. The CDR3 coding sequence is TGTGCCAGTATACAGCGGGAGGGCACCGGGGAGCTGTTTTTT. Translating gives CASIQREGTGELFF.

Comments on this clonotype: A read error may produce the germline difference seen at one junction end. This chain links TRBV7-9 with TRBJ1-4; TRBD1 is a possible D gene (6 bases). Germline assignment: CDR1 SEHNR and CDR2 FQNEAQ (reference sequence). This CDR3 has 18 amino acids. The CDR3 spells CAGSHATGTIIPNEKLFF. CDR3 nucleotide sequence: TGTGCCGGCAGCCATGCAACCGGGACAATCATTCCTAATGAAAAACTGTTTTTT.

This clonotype was counted many times. The chain couples TRBV15 to TRBJ1-6; 11 nucleotides agree with TRBD1. V lost 2 bases, J lost 10 bases, and 7 bases stayed unmatched. Germline V CDR1 and CDR2: LNHNV, YYDKDF (reference sequence). The CDR3 is 16 amino acids. Here the CDR3 reads CATSRPEGQGASPLHF. In nucleotides, the CDR3 is TGTGCCACCAGCAGACCTGAAGGACAGGGGGCGTCACCCCTCCACTTT.

V usage is TRBV25-1 and J usage is TRBJ1-5, with D possibly TRBD1 on 5 matching bases. Germline CDR1 MGHDK, CDR2 SYGVNS. The ends were cut back, 4 bases at V and 5 bases at J, with 15 bases in the middle. This CDR3 is 15 amino acids long. The CDR3 DNA reads TGTGCCAGCAGTGCTAGTCAGGACACAGATCAGCCCCAGCATTTT. Translated, it gives CASSASQDTDQPQHF.

The chain couples TRBV7-2 to TRBJ2-7; D remains unclear. There are 12 residues in the CDR3. Germline V gene lookup returns CDR1 SGHTA and CDR2 FQGNSA. Trimming took 3 bases from V and 7 from J, leaving 10 bases between them. The CDR3 DNA reads as TGTGCCAGCAGCTTCTATATGGGAGAGCAGTACTTC. This encodes CASSFYMGEQYF.

This clonotype was counted many times. The chain joins TRBV29-1 to TRBJ1-1; D possibly corresponds to TRBD1 (5 bases). V lost 3 bases, J lost 0 bases, and 8 bases lay in between. Germline V gives CDR1 SQVTM, CDR2 ANQGSEA. The CDR3 extends over 13 amino acids. The CDR3 nucleotides are TGCAGCGTTGACGAGGGGATGAACACTGAAGCTTTCTTT. Protein product: CSVDEGMNTEAFF. Full variable domain (outside the CDR3, taken from reference TRBV29-1 and TRBJ1-1): SAVISQKPSRDICQRGTSLTIQCQVDSQVTMMFWYRQQPGQSLTLIATANQGSEATYESGFVIDKFPISRPNLTFSTLTVSNMSPEDSSIYLCSVDEGMNTEAFFGQGTRLTVV.

This clonotype was counted between two and nine times. CDR3 region: CATSASGSSYNEQFF. For the CDR3, the DNA is TGTGCCACCAGTGCCAGCGGGAGCTCCTACAATGAGCAGTTCTTC. This chain joins TRBV24-1 and TRBJ2-1, with TRBD2 matching over 8 bases. Losses at the gene ends were 5 bases for V and 0 bases for J; bases not matched to a gene: 2. Germline CDR1 KGHDR, CDR2 SFDVKD. There are 15 residues in the CDR3.

The chain uses TRBV7-2 and TRBJ1-6; 7 bases fit TRBD1. The CDR3 runs to 15 residues. Germline V gene data show CDR1 as SGHTA and CDR2 as FQGNSA. V trimming: 1 base; J trimming: 10 bases; junction bases outside the gene matches: 7. This CDR3 reads CASSLVGQAGSPLHF. The CDR3 region has the DNA TGTGCCAGCAGCTTAGTTGGACAGGCGGGCTCACCCCTCCACTTT.

This clonotype was seen many times. The chain couples TRBV7-9 to TRBJ2-7, with 8 bases identical to TRBD2. Germline V gives CDR1 SEHNR, CDR2 FQNEAQ (reference sequence). Trimming at V came to 8 bases and at J to 1 base, leaving 10 bases not matched to a gene. This CDR3 has 15 amino acids. This CDR3 is CASFGGVAGSYEQYF. In DNA form, the CDR3 reads TGTGCCAGCTTCGGCGGGGTAGCGGGGTCCTACGAGCAGTACTTC. Supplemented by reference TRBV7-9 and TRBJ2-7, the full variable domain reads DTGVSQNPRHKITKRGQNVTFRCDPISEHNRLYWYRQTLGQGPEFLTYFQNEAQLEKSRLLSDRFSAERPKGSFSTLEIQRTEQGDSAMYLCASFGGVAGSYEQYFGPGTRLTVT.

This clonotype was observed at least ten times. CDR3 loop: CATRGTGMGNQPQHF. The CDR3 coding sequence is TGTGCCACCAGAGGAACAGGGATGGGAAATCAGCCCCAGCATTTT. The chain employs TRBV15 and TRBJ1-5, with D perhaps matching TRBD1 (6 bases). The ends were cut back, 6 bases at V and 4 bases at J, with 16 bases in the middle. This CDR3 has 15 residues. Germline V lookup: CDR1 LNHNV, CDR2 YYDKDF (reference sequence).

The chain has TRBV10-3 and TRBJ1-6, with D perhaps TRBD1 (6 bases). V shed 2 bases and J shed 10 bases, with 9 bases lying between them. This CDR3 is built from 13 residues. Germline V CDR1 and CDR2: ENHRY, SYGVKD. Here the CDR3 reads CAISEGGGSPLHF. CDR3 nucleotides: TGTGCCATCAGTGAGGGCGGGGGCTCACCCCTCCACTTT.

This clonotype appeared many times. The V gene is TRBV20-1, the J gene TRBJ1-1; D is possibly TRBD1 (6 bases). The CDR3 runs to 15 residues. CDR1 is DFQATT, CDR2 SNEGSKA, per germline (reference sequence). Trimming took off 1 base at V and 8 bases at J, with 20 bases between the two ends. CDR3 residues: CSARALGQNLDEAFF. CDR3 nucleotides: TGCAGTGCTAGAGCCCTAGGACAGAACTTAGACGAAGCTTTCTTT.

This clonotype appeared many times. The J gene is TRBJ2-7, the V gene TRBV25-1, with TRBD1 as a possible D gene (5 bases). The CDR3 is 12 amino acids. Trimming took 4 bases from V and 5 from J, leaving 9 bases between them. Germline V gene data show CDR1 as MGHDK and CDR2 as SYGVNS. The CDR3 loop reads CASSGGWDEQYF. Written as DNA, the CDR3 is TGTGCCAGCAGTGGGGGCTGGGACGAGCAGTACTTC.

The sample holds a few counts of this clonotype. The junction and the germline gene differ at one end; a read error may be behind it. This chain uses TRBV2 with TRBJ1-5; D might be TRBD1 (5 bases). This CDR3 has 14 residues. Looked up from germline, CDR1 is SNHLY and CDR2 is FYNNEI. CDR3 DNA sequence: TGTGCCAGCAGTGGGGGACTACGCAATGAGCCCCAGCATTTT. Protein product: CASSGGLRNEPQHF.

As to this clonotype: One junction end does not reproduce the germline sequence, and a read error may be involved. The chain is built from TRBV7-3 and TRBJ2-7, with D maybe TRBD2 (6 bases). This CDR3 contains 16 residues. In germline, CDR1 is SGHTA, CDR2 FQGTGA. The CDR3 sequence: CASSSTSTENTGELYF. DNA for the CDR3: TGTGCCAGCAGCTCAACTAGCACAGAGAACACCGGGGAGCTGTACTTC.

The V and J genes are TRBV7-2 and TRBJ1-2; D gene unclear. The CDR3 contains 13 residues. CDR1 SGHTA and CDR2 FQGNSA come from the germline V gene. The ends were cut back, 3 bases at V and 3 bases at J, with 8 bases in the middle. The CDR3 DNA is TGTGCCAGCAGCTTGACGAGGGACTATGGCTACACCTTC. Translation: CASSLTRDYGYTF.

The chain combines TRBV7-2 with TRBJ1-2; TRBD1 matches 8 bases. Germline trimming cut 2 bases from V and 7 bases from J; bases unmatched to any gene: 12. CDR3 length equals 16 residues. Germline values: CDR1 SGHTA, CDR2 FQGNSA. The CDR3, as DNA: TGTGCCAGCAGCTTATTTCTAATGGACAGGGAGGTTGGCTACACCTTC. Its translation is CASSLFLMDREVGYTF. Complete variable domain (other parts from reference TRBV7-2 and TRBJ1-2): GAGVSQSPSNKVTEKGKDVELRCDPISGHTALYWYRQSLGQGLEFLIYFQGNSAPDKSGLPSDRFSAERTGGSVSTLTIQRTQQEDSAVYLCASSLFLMDREVGYTFGSGTRLTVV.

Only one count was recorded for this clonotype. CDR3 protein: CASSLADGTHNTDTQYF. For the CDR3, the DNA is TGCGCCAGCAGCTTGGCCGATGGGACGCATAACACAGATACGCAGTATTTT. This rearrangement joins TRBV5-1 to TRBJ2-3; D possibly uses TRBD1 or TRBD2 (5 bases each). V shed 0 bases and J shed 2 bases, with 16 bases lying between them. This CDR3 region has 17 residues. Germline loops: CDR1 SGHRS, CDR2 YFSETQ.

This chain links TRBV20-1 with TRBJ1-5; the match to TRBD1 covers 7 bases. The CDR3 spans 19 residues. CDR1 DFQATT and CDR2 SNEGSKA come from the germline V gene (reference sequence). V was clipped by 0 bases and J by 0 bases; unmatched bases: 14. CDR3 nucleotides: TGCAGTGCTAGAGATCGACAGGGAGGGCGAAAATATAGCAATCAGCCCCAGCATTTT. Its protein product is CSARDRQGGRKYSNQPQHF.

This rearrangement joins TRBV12-3 or TRBV12-4 to TRBJ2-1; 8 bases are shared with TRBD2. The CDR3 runs to 12 residues. V was clipped by 7 bases and J by 15 bases; unmatched bases: 11. CDR3 sequence: CASTLGGTSAFF. In DNA, the CDR3 is TGTGCCAGCACCCTCGGAGGGACTAGTGCGTTCTTC.

This clonotype was detected once. The chain carries TRBV29-1 and TRBJ2-7; TRBD2 agrees at 11 bases. The trim removed 5 bases at V and 7 bases at J, leaving 10 bases unmatched. The length of the CDR3 is 14 residues. CDR1 SQVTM and CDR2 ANQGSEA come from the germline V gene. The CDR3 nucleotides are TGCAGCGTTACCGGGACTAGCGGACGGTGGGAGCAGTACTTC. As protein: CSVTGTSGRWEQYF.

This clonotype was seen at least ten times. V usage is TRBV6-5 and J usage is TRBJ1-1; 7 bases agree with TRBD1. The CDR3 spans 14 residues. V lost 6 bases, J lost 1 base, and 5 bases stayed unmatched. Germline lookup yields CDR1 MNHEY and CDR2 SVGAGI. CDR3 residues: CASRAGGSNTEAFF. Here the CDR3 DNA reads TGTGCCAGCAGGGCAGGGGGATCGAACACTGAAGCTTTCTTT.

Notes on this clonotype: At one of its ends the junction is not consistent with the germline gene, which may arise from a read error. This chain uses TRBV5-4 with TRBJ2-7; D assignment may be TRBD1 or TRBD2 (7 bases each). The V gene's germline CDR1 is SGHNT and CDR2 YYREEE (reference sequence). This CDR3 is built from 18 residues. CDR3 sequence (DNA): TGCGCCAGCAGCCAAGATCGGCAGGGGGGGATTTACTCCTACGAGCAGTACTTC. Translating gives CASSQDRQGGIYSYEQYF.

Worth noting for this clonotype: This may be a read error, as it is one base from a much larger clone. This CDR3 is CARSQEGTPPRDEQYF. Here the CDR3 DNA reads TGCGCCAGGAGCCAAGAGGGGACACCCCCTCGGGACGAGCAGTACTTC. The chain joins TRBV7-2 to TRBJ2-7, with D maybe TRBD1 (6 bases). This CDR3 is 16 amino acids long. The V gene's germline CDR1 is SGHTA and CDR2 FQGNSA.

This clonotype has just one count. The chain joins TRBV24-1 to TRBJ1-2; D unresolved. V was pared by 3 bases and J by 6 bases, with 16 bases between. The V gene's germline CDR1 is KGHDR and CDR2 SFDVKD. The CDR3 is 15 residues long. The CDR3 loop is CATSDRLAGYHGYTF. CDR3 nucleotide sequence: TGTGCCACCAGTGATCGGCTAGCGGGATACCATGGCTACACCTTC.

This clonotype was seen ten or more times. The chain carries TRBV5-1 and TRBJ2-5, with 13 bases identical to TRBD2. This CDR3 comprises 17 residues. From germline, CDR1 is SGHRS and CDR2 YFSETQ. V lost 3 bases and J lost 5; bases outside the gene matches: 10. The CDR3 sequence: CASSSGTSGNVRETQYF. CDR3 nucleotide sequence: TGCGCCAGCAGCTCGGGGACTAGCGGGAATGTGAGGGAGACCCAGTACTTC.

V usage is TRBV18 and J usage is TRBJ1-3; D is unresolved. Germline assignment: CDR1 KGHSH and CDR2 LQKENI. The ends were cut back, 3 bases at V and 4 bases at J, with 13 bases in the middle. The CDR3 extends over 15 amino acids. CDR3 loop: CASSPVLTKGNTIYF. The CDR3 DNA is TGTGCCAGCTCACCTGTCTTGACAAAAGGAAACACCATATATTTT.

The CDR3 region has the DNA TGTGCCAGCTCACCAAGGACAGGGGGGGACACTGAAGCTTTCTTT. Its protein product is CASSPRTGGDTEAFF. The rearrangement uses TRBV18 and TRBJ1-1; 10 bases fit TRBD1. V shed 2 bases and J 3 bases; nucleotides not matched to a gene: 3. Looked up from germline, CDR1 is KGHSH and CDR2 is LQKENI. The CDR3 totals 15 residues.

This chain uses TRBV15 with TRBJ2-6; D is possibly TRBD1 (5 bases). In germline, CDR1 is LNHNV, CDR2 YYDKDF (reference sequence). The CDR3 runs 14 residues. V gave up 6 bases and J gave up 4 bases, with 10 bases separating them. The CDR3 DNA is TGTGCCACCAGAGGGGAACAGGGGGCCAACGTCCTGACTTTC. This gives the protein CATRGEQGANVLTF.

This clonotype was recorded at least ten times. V and J are TRBV20-1 and TRBJ2-5; D tentatively fits TRBD1 or TRBD2 (9 bases each). Germline loops: CDR1 DFQATT, CDR2 SNEGSKA (reference sequence). Trimming removed 1 base from V and 0 bases from J, with 30 bases in between. CDR3 length: 21 amino acids. CDR3 sequence (DNA): TGCAGTGCTAGAGGATTACAGGGGGCAGGACTAGCGATCCGCTACCAAGAGACCCAGTACTTC. It encodes CSARGLQGAGLAIRYQETQYF.

Ten or more counts support this clonotype. The rearrangement links TRBV14 to TRBJ1-2; tentatively, D is TRBD1 (5 bases). CDR3 length equals 15 residues. In germline, CDR1 is SGHDN, CDR2 FVKESK. Trimming shortened V by 4 bases and J by 5 bases, and 17 bases separated the two germline ends. The CDR3 DNA follows: TGTGCCAGCAGCCGACTCGGGACCTGGGATTATGGCTACACCTTC. This sequence encodes CASSRLGTWDYGYTF.